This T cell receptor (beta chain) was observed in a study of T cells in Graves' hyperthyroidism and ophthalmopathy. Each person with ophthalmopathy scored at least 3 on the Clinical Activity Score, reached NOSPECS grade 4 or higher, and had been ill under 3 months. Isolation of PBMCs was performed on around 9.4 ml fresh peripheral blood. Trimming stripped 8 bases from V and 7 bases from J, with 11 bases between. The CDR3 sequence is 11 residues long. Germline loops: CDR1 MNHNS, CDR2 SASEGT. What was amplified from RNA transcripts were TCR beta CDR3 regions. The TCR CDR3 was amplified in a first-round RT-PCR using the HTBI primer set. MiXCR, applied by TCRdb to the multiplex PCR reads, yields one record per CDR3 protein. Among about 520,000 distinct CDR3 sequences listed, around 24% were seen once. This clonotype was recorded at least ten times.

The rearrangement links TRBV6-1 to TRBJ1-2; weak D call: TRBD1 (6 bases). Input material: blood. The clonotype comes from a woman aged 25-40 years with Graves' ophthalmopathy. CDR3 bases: TGTGCCAGCTACAGGGATTCTGGCTACACCTTC. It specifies CASYRDSGYTF.